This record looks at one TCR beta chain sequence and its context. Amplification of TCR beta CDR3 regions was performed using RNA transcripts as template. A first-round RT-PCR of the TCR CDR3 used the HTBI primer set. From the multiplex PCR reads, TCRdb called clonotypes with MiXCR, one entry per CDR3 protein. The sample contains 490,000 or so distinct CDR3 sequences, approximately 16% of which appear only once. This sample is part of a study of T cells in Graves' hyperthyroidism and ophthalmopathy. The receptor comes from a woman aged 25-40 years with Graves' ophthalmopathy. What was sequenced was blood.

The CDR3 spells CASSQDRGNKETQYF. CDR3 sequence (DNA): TGTGCCAGCAGCCAGGACAGGGGGAACAAAGAGACCCAGTACTTC. The chain recombines TRBV11-1 with TRBJ2-5, with TRBD1 identical over 10 bases. The CDR3 has 15 amino acids. V lost 5 bases, J lost 3 bases, and 6 bases stayed unmatched. Germline V CDR1 and CDR2: SGHAT, FQDESV (reference sequence).